This T cell receptor (beta chain) was sequenced for a study of CDR3 diversity in severe acne (dated by TCRdb to between 2018 and 2020). At the junction V is shortened by 2 bases and J by 7 bases, with 14 bases in between. The CDR3 measures 14 amino acids from cysteine to phenylalanine. The only DNA kept is the CDR3, 42 bases in frame from the first base. CDR1 and CDR2, per the germline V gene, are MDHEN and SYDVKM. In its sample, this clonotype was seen many times. Its target antigen remains unknown. It has no much larger one-base neighbor in the sample; base qualities were not kept. The receptor library was made with PCR. Instrument used: Illumina HiSeq 2000. The raw public data were reprocessed by TCRdb itself: fastp quality trimming at Q25, MiXCR clonotype calling, in-frame beta chains only. Under each unique CDR3 protein, matching rows form one entry showing the most common genes and DNA. The sample contains roughly 100,000 distinct CDR3 sequences, about half of them found a single time. The top ten clonotypes cover 9.5% to 15% of the sample.

The V gene is TRBV28 and the J gene is TRBJ1-2, with the D gene too uncertain to name. Material for sequencing was blood. This sequence originates from a male donor with acne. The CDR3 sequence is CASSLTLYPGGYTF. The bases are TGTGCCAGCAGTTTAACACTCTACCCTGGTGGCTACACCTTC.